This T cell receptor (beta chain) is drawn from a study of T cell responses to AZD1222 COVID-19 vaccine. Broader study findings: The donor cohort was predominantly white British with a female majority, and clonal diversity may have been underestimated. Receipt of two AZD1222 doses was followed by a rise in Spike-specific TCR breadth and depth. The peak T cell response came first, and repertoires were sampled only after it.

About this clone: Antigen: not known.

Sequencing used immunoSEQ multiplex PCR; TCRdb keeps in-frame clones, though not all of them. Of 150,000 to 200,000 clones in the sample, approximately 88% were seen once. This CDR3 region has 20 residues. The germline V gene has CDR1 LGHNA and CDR2 YNFKEQ. The junction had 12 bases not matched to a gene; V was cut back by 1 base and J by 0 bases. The chain is built from TRBV4-2 and TRBJ2-1; 10 nucleotides agree with TRBD2. The sample here was peripheral blood, taken on day 0 of AZD1222 vaccination. The origin of this receptor is an adult in good health. CDR3 in amino acids: CASSQANLAGAPSSYNEQFF. The CDR3 DNA is TGTGCCAGCAGCCAAGCAAATCTAGCGGGGGCCCCAAGCTCCTACAATGAGCAGTTCTTC.